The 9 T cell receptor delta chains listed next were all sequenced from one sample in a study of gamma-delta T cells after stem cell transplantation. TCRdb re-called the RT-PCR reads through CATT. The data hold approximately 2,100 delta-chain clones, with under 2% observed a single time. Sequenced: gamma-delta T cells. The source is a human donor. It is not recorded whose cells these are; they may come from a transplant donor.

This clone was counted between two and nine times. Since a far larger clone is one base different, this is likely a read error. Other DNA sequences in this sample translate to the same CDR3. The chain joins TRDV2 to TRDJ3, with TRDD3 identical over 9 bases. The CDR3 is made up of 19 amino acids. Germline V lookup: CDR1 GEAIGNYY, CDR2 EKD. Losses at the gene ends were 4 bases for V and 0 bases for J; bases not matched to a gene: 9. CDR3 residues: CACDSSGGFSSWDTRQMFF. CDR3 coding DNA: TGTGCCTGTGATTCCTCTGGGGGATTCAGCTCCTGGGACACCCGACAGATGTTTTTC.

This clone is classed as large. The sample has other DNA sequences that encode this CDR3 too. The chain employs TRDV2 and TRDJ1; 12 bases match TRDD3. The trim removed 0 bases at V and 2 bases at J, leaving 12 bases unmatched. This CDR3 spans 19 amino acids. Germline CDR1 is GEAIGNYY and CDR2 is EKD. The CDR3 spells CACDTVTGGYPKPTDKLIF. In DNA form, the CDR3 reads TGTGCCTGTGACACCGTTACTGGGGGATACCCCAAGCCGACCGATAAACTCATCTTT.

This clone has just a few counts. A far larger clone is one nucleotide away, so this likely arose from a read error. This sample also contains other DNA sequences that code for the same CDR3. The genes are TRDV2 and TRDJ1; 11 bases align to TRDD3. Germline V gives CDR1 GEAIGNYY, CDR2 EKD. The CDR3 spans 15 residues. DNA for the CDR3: TGTGCCTGCGACACCCTGGGGGATACAACCGATAAACTCATCTTT. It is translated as CACDTLGDTTDKLIF.

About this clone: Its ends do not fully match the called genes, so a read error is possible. CDR3 in amino acids: CACDTPRTFVLGEERGLYTDKLIF. The CDR3 coding sequence is TGTGCCTGCGACACTCCGAGAACCTTTGTGCTGGGGGAGGAACGGGGACTGTACACCGATAAACTCATCTTT. V is TRDV2 and J is TRDJ1; 8 bases align to TRDD3. CDR3 length: 24 amino acids. Germline loops: CDR1 GEAIGNYY, CDR2 EKD.

CDR3: CACDTVVSGDTQGTDKLIF. CDR3 nucleotide sequence: TGTGCCTGTGACACCGTGGTATCTGGGGATACGCAAGGCACCGATAAACTCATCTTT. V usage is TRDV2 and J usage is TRDJ1, with 9 bases that match TRDD3. The CDR3 covers 19 residues. Losses at the gene ends were 0 bases for V and 1 base for J; bases not matched to a gene: 14. Germline CDR1 GEAIGNYY, CDR2 EKD.

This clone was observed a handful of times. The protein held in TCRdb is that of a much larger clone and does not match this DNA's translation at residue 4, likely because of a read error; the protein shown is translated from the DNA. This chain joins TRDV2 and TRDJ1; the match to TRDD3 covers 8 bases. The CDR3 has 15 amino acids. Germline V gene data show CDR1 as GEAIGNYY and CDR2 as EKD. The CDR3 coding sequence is TGTGCCTGTGGCACCTGGGGGACGGCCAAGAGTAAACTCATCTTT. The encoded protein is CACGTWGTAKSKLIF.

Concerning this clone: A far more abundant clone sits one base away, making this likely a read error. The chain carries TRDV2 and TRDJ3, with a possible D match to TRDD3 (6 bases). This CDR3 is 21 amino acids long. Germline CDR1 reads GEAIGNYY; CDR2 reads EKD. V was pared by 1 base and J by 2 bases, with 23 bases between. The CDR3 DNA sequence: TGTGCCTGTGACACGATAGGAGACGGGGGAGAGGATCCCTGGGACACCCGACAGATGTTTTTC. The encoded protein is CACDTIGDGGEDPWDTRQMFF.

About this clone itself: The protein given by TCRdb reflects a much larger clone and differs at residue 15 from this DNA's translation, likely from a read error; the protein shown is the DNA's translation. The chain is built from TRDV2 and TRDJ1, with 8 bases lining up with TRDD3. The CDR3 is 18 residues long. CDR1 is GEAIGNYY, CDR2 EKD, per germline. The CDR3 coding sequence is TGTGCCTGTGACCCGGTACTGGGGGTGGAGGAATACACCGATAGACTCATCTTT. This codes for CACDPVLGVEEYTDRLIF.

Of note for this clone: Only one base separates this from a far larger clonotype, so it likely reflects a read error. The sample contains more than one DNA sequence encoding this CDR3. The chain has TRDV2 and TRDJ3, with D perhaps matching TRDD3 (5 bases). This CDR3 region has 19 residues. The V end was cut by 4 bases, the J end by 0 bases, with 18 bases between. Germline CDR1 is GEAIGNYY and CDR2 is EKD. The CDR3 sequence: CACDYPGDTSSWDTRQMFF. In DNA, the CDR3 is TGTGCCTGTGATTATCCAGGGGACACCAGCTCCTGGGACACCCGACAGATGTTTTTC.